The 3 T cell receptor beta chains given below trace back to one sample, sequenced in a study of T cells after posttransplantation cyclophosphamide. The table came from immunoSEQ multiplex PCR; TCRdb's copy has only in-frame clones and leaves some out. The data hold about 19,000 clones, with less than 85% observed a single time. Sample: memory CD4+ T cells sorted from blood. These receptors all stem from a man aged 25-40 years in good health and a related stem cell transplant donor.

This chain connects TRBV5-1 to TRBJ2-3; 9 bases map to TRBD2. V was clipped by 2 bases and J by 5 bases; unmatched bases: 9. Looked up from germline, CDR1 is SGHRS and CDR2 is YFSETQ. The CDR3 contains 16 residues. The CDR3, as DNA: TGCGCCAGCAGCTTCCTGGGCGGGGGGGGCCGAGATACGCAGTATTTT. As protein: CASSFLGGGGRDTQYF.

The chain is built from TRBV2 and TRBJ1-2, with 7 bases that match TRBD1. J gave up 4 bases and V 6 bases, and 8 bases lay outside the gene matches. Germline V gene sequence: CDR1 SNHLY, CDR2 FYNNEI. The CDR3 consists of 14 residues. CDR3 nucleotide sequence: TGTGCCAGCAGGAGGGGACAGACGGGCTATGGCTACACCTTC. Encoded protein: CASRRGQTGYGYTF. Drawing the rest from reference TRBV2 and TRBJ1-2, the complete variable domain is EPEVTQTPSHQVTQMGQEVILRCVPISNHLYFYWYRQILGQKVEFLVSFYNNEISEKSEIFDDQFSVERPDGSNFTLKIRSTKLEDSAMYFCASRRGQTGYGYTFGSGTRLTVV.

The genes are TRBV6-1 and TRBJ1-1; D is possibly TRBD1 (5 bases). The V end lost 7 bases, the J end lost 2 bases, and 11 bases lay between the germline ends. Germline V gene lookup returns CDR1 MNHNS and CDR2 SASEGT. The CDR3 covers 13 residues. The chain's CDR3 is CASTRTPNTEAFF. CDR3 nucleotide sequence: TGTGCCAGCACCCGGACACCCAACACTGAAGCTTTCTTT.